By share, the clone carrying this T cell receptor beta chain counts as medium-sized (0.01 to 0.1%). As yet, its antigen is unknown. Template input, which was bulk tumor genomic DNA, totaled 450 to 600 ng per sample. Multiple biopsies spaced far apart were taken from each primary tumor during surgery. Enrolled individuals presented with untreated, newly diagnosed non-small cell lung cancer and received curative surgery. Individuals who provided samples were patients with newly diagnosed non-small cell lung cancer who were having surgery with curative intent. V was clipped by 6 bases and J by 4 bases; unmatched bases: 6. The germline V gene has CDR1 LNHNV and CDR2 YYDKDF (reference sequence). The CDR3 covers 14 residues. Multiplex PCR was performed with 32 V and 13 J primers, and it amplified TCR beta CDR3. TCRdb reanalysed the multiplex PCR reads using MiXCR and keeps one entry per CDR3 protein. The sample consists of some 2,500 distinct CDR3 sequences, 51% of them appearing once.

The record originates from a study of immune heterogeneity within non-small cell lung tumors. Overall study context: Among the tumors, several were squamous cell carcinomas, approximately ten were non-squamous carcinomas and 1 was not otherwise specified.

Study-wide results and caveats: Between individual patients, the high-frequency T-cell receptor beta clonotypes largely differed. Within a patient, dominant CDR3 beta clonotypes were shared across sites, though different locations had unique frequent clones.

V usage is TRBV15 and J usage is TRBJ2-1; TRBD2 aligns across 7 bases. Specimen: lung tumor tissue. This clonotype was sampled from a man aged 50 to 59 with non-small cell lung cancer. The CDR3 bases are TGTGCCACCAGGATGGGGGGACTATACAATGAGCAGTTCTTC. Translating it yields CATRMGGLYNEQFF.